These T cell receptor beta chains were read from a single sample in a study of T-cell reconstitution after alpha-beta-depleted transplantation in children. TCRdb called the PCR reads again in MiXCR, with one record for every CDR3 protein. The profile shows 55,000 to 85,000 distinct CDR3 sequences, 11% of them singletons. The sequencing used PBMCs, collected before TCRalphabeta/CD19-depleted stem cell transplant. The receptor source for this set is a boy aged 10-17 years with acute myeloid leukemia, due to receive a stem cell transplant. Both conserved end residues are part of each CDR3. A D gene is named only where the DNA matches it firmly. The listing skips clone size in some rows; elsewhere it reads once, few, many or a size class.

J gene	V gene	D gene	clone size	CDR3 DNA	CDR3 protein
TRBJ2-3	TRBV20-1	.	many	TGCAGTGCTATACCCAGCTATTTT	CSAIPSYF
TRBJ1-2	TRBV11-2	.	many	TGTGCCAGCAGCTTAGCCCGTCGGAATGATAACTATGGCTACACCTTC	CASSLARRNDNYGYTF
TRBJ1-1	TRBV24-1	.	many	TGTGCCACCAGTGAGTTGTTTACACCTATAGAGGAAGCTTTCTTT	CATSELFTPIEEAFF
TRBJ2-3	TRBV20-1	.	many	TGCAGTGCTAGAGAGTTTGATACGCAGTATTTT	CSAREFDTQYF
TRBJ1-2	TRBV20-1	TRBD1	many	TGCAGTTCACCACTCGACAGGGAACGTGGCTACACCTTC	CSSPLDRERGYTF
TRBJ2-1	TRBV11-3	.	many	TGTGCCAGCAGCTTATGGGCTTCTTCGCGGAGCTCCTACAATGAGCAGTTCTTC	CASSLWASSRSSYNEQFF
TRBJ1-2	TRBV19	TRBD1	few	TGTGCCAGTAGTGAGGGGGCGGGCTATGGCTACACCTTC	CASSEGAGYGYTF
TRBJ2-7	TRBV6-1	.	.	TGTGCCAGCAGTCTCCGGGACGGGACCTACGAGCAGTACTTC	CASSLRDGTYEQYF
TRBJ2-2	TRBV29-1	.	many	TGCAGCGTTCTGGAGGGGGGGGAGCTGTTTTTT	CSVLEGGELFF
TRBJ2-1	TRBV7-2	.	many	TGTGCCAGCAGGGTAGCAGGGGGGGCCTACAATGAGCAGTTCTTC	CASRVAGGAYNEQFF
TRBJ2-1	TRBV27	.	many	TGTGCCAGCAGTTTGGACTCCCCGGGGGCCTACAATGAGCAGTTCTTC	CASSLDSPGAYNEQFF
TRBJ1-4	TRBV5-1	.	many	TGCGCCACCGGGGAAAGGCCAGGGGTAAATGAAAAACTGTTTTTT	CATGERPGVNEKLFF
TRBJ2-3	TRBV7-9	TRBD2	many	TGTGCCAGCAGCTTCCGACTAGCGATTAGCACAGATACGCAGTATTTT	CASSFRLAISTDTQYF
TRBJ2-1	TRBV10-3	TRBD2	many	TGTGCCATCAGGGGGGAGGGCCCCCCCGACAATGAGCAGTTCTTC	CAIRGEGPPDNEQFF
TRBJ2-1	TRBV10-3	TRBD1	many	TGTGCCATCAGTGAGTCGATTGGACAGGGGGCAAGTGAGCAGTTCTTC	CAISESIGQGASEQFF
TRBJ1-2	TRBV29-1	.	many	TGCAGCGCCTCCCGGGGTTCTCATCGGAACTATGGCTACACCTTC	CSASRGSHRNYGYTF
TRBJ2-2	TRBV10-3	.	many	TGTGCCATCAGTGAGTCGGGGACCGAAAACACCGGGGAGCTGTTTTTT	CAISESGTENTGELFF
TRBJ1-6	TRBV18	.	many	TGTGCCAGCTCACCGGAGGGGAGTAATTCACCCCTCCACTTT	CASSPEGSNSPLHF
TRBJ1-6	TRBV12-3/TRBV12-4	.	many	TGTGCCAGCAGTACAGGGTATAATTCACCCCTCCACTTT	CASSTGYNSPLHF
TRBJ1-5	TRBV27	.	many	TGTGCCAGCAGTTTATGGGCAGGGTTCAATCAGCCCCAGCATTTT	CASSLWAGFNQPQHF
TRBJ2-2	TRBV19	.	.	TGTGGCGCCGCACGGGGGCCCGCGAACACCGGGGAGCTGTTTTTT	CGAARGPANTGELFF
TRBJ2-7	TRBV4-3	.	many	TGCGCCAGCAGCCAAGATGGGACCATCGGGTACGAGCAGTACTTC	CASSQDGTIGYEQYF
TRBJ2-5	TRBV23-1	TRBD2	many	TGCGCCAGCAGTCAATCGAAGGGACCGGGACTAGTATTGGAGACCCAGTACTTC	CASSQSKGPGLVLETQYF
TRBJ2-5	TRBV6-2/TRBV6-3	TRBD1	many	TGTGCCAGCAGTGAGACAGGGGCTAGACATTCCGAGACCCAGTACTTC	CASSETGARHSETQYF
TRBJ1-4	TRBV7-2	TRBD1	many	TGTGCCAGCAGCCCAGGGGGGGAACCTAATGAAAAACTGTTTTTT	CASSPGGEPNEKLFF
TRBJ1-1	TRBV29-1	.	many	TGCAGCGTACCACCCGGCGGGACTGAAGCTTTCTTT	CSVPPGGTEAFF
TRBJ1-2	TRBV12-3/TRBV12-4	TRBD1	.	TGTGCCAGCAGTTCCTTCGGACAGGTCTATGGCTACACCTTC	CASSSFGQVYGYTF
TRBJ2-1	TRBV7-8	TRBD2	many	TGTGCCAGCAGCTTAATTCTAGCGGGAGCCTCCTTCTTC	CASSLILAGASFF
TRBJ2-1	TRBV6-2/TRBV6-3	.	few	TGTGCCAGCAGACCGACGGTGACCTACAATGAGCAGTTCTTC	CASRPTVTYNEQFF
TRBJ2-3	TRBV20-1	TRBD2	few	TGCAGTGCCGTGGGACTAGCGGGAGCCACGCAGTATTTT	CSAVGLAGATQYF
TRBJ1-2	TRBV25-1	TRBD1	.	TGTGCCAGCAGGGACAGGGAGTACTATGGCTACACCTTC	CASRDREYYGYTF
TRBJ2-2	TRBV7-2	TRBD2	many	TGTGCCAGCAGATTCGGGGGGAAAGCCGGGGAGCTGTTTTTT	CASRFGGKAGELFF
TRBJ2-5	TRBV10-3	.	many	TGTGCCACGGGGGAAGAGACCCAGTACTTC	CATGEETQYF
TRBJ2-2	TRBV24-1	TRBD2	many	TGTGCCACCTTAGATACAACTAGCGGAAACACCGGGGAGCTGTTTTTT	CATLDTTSGNTGELFF
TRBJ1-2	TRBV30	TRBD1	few	TGTGCCTGGAGTGTAGGGGAACTAGACAGGGAACGCTATGGCTACACCTTC	CAWSVGELDRERYGYTF
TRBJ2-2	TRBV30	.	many	TGTGCCTGGAGTGTATATGTGGCGGCCGGGGAGCTGTTTTTT	CAWSVYVAAGELFF
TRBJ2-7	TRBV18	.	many	TGTGCCAGCTCACCATCCGTTCGCACGCGGTTGGGGCGGTCGAGTGACGAGCAGTACTTC	CASSPSVRTRLGRSSDEQYF
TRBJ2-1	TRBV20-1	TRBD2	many	TGCAGTGCTAGTTCGGCGGGGGGCAATGAGCAGTTCTTC	CSASSAGGNEQFF
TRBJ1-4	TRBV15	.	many	TGTGCCACCAGCAGACTCCGACAAGGGACCGAAAAACTGTTTTTT	CATSRLRQGTEKLFF
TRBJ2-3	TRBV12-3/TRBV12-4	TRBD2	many	TGTGCCAGCAGTTTGTCAGCGGGGGCCTCAGATACGCAGTATTTT	CASSLSAGASDTQYF
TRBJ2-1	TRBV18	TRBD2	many	TGTGCCAGCTCACCACGGACTAGCGGGGTTATAAAAAGCTCCTACAATGAGCAGTTCTTC	CASSPRTSGVIKSSYNEQFF
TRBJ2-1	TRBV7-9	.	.	TGTGCCAGGGGCCCCCGGTGGAGGGTGAGAGATGAGCAGTTCTTC	CARGPRWRVRDEQFF
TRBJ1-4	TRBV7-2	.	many	TGTGCCAGCAGCTTACGGGTGGGGAAAGTTGAAAAACTGTTTTTT	CASSLRVGKVEKLFF
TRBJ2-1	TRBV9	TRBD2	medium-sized	TGTGCCAGCAGCGAAAAACTAGCGGGGTCCTACAATGAGCAGTTCTTC	CASSEKLAGSYNEQFF
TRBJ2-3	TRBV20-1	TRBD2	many	TGCAGTGCTAGAGTAGCGGGAGGGCGGGGATCCACAGATACGCAGTATTTT	CSARVAGGRGSTDTQYF
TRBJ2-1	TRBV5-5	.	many	TGTGCCAGCAGCTTGACTCCGAACAATGAGCAGTTCTTC	CASSLTPNNEQFF
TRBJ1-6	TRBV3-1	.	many	TGTGCCAGCAGCCACGGGGGGCCGGATTCACCCCTCCACTTT	CASSHGGPDSPLHF
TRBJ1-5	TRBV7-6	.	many	TGTGCCAGCAGCCCCTTCTCCCAGACAGCTCCAGGACAGCCCCAGCATTTT	CASSPFSQTAPGQPQHF
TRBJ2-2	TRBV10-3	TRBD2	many	TGTGCCATCAGGTCACTAGCGGGGGAGAACGGGGAGCTGTTTTTT	CAIRSLAGENGELFF
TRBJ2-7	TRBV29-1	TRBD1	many	TGCAGCGTTGGGACAGGGTACGAGCAGTACTTC	CSVGTGYEQYF
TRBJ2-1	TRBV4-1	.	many	TGCGCCAGCAGCCAAGATCAATTGAGCTCCTACAATGAGCAGTTCTTC	CASSQDQLSSYNEQFF